These 8 T cell receptor beta chains were all obtained from the same sample, sequenced in a study of beta chain features in type 1 diabetes. Every isolated RNA sample was fully reverse transcribed, so sequencing captured expressed TCRB transcripts. Sequencing used immunoSEQ multiplex PCR; TCRdb keeps in-frame clones, though not all of them. Of more than 300,000 clones in the sample, approximately 16% were seen once. The specimen sequenced was naive CD4+ T cells from blood. These TCRs come from a woman in her late teens or twenties in good health.

This clone was detected a few times. The gene calls are TRBV2 and TRBJ2-7, with D maybe TRBD1 (7 bases). The CDR3 loop spans 14 amino acids. The germline V gene encodes CDR1 SNHLY and CDR2 FYNNEI. V gave up 6 bases and J gave up 3 bases, with 15 bases separating them. The CDR3 DNA sequence: TGTGCCAGCAGGGCGGGACAGACTCGCTACGAGCAGTACTTC. Protein product: CASRAGQTRYEQYF.

This clone has a handful of counts. The chain combines TRBV30 with TRBJ2-7; D gene ambiguous. CDR1 GTSNPN and CDR2 SVGIG come from the germline V gene (reference sequence). The CDR3 loop spans 11 amino acids. V lost 1 base and J lost 5, with 6 bases in between. CDR3 in amino acids: CAWSASNEQYF. The CDR3 DNA follows: TGTGCCTGGAGTGCCAGTAACGAGCAGTACTTC.

This rearrangement joins TRBV14 to TRBJ1-2, with D possibly TRBD1 on 6 matching bases. The length of the CDR3 is 12 residues. V lost 4 bases and J lost 4, with 7 bases in between. Germline assignment: CDR1 SGHDN and CDR2 FVKESK. The CDR3 spells CASSRGPYGYTF. CDR3 in DNA: TGTGCCAGCAGCCGGGGGCCCTATGGCTACACCTTC.

This clone was counted a few times. The chain carries TRBV28 and TRBJ1-1; possible D gene TRBD1, 5 bases. V dropped 5 bases and J dropped 0 bases, with 19 bases sitting between them. CDR1 and CDR2 from the germline V gene are MDHEN and SYDVKM. The CDR3 runs 17 residues. Here the CDR3 reads CASSTAVRGIMNTEAFF. CDR3 in DNA: TGTGCCAGCAGTACAGCGGTCCGGGGGATCATGAACACTGAAGCTTTCTTT.

This clone was recorded once. The chain uses TRBV29-1 and TRBJ2-7; 7 positions agree with TRBD1. This CDR3 is built from 12 residues. V shed 4 bases, J shed 0 bases, and the junction held 0 bases outside the gene matches. CDR1 is SQVTM, CDR2 ANQGSEA, per germline. CDR3 nucleotides: TGCAGCGTTGGGGACAGCTCCTACGAGCAGTACTTC. This gives the protein CSVGDSSYEQYF.

The chain is built from TRBV30 and TRBJ2-1; 12 bases line up with TRBD2. The CDR3 covers 15 residues. V lost 0 bases and J lost 7; bases outside the gene matches: 4. Germline CDR1 reads GTSNPN; CDR2 reads SVGIG (reference sequence). DNA for the CDR3: TGTGCCTGGAGTGTAGCTGGACTAGCGGGAAATGAGCAGTTCTTC. Amino acid sequence: CAWSVAGLAGNEQFF.

A word on this clone: Germline is not matched at one junction end, which may reflect a read error. The chain combines TRBV7-9 with TRBJ1-1; no clear D gene. Looked up from germline, CDR1 is SEHNR and CDR2 is FQNEAQ (reference sequence). This CDR3 has 11 amino acids. The CDR3 bases are TGTGCCAGCACCTTACCAACTGAAGCTTTCTTT. This translates into CASTLPTEAFF.

The J gene is TRBJ2-5, the V gene TRBV14, with TRBD2 as a possible D gene (6 bases). V gave up 1 base and J gave up 6 bases, with 18 bases separating them. Germline lookup yields CDR1 SGHDN and CDR2 FVKESK. This CDR3 comprises 16 residues. CDR3: CASSQVAGRGGKTQYF. The DNA for the CDR3 is TGTGCCAGCAGCCAAGTGGCCGGAAGGGGCGGGAAGACCCAGTACTTC.